Following are 18 T cell receptor beta chains from one sample sequenced in a study of shared T cell receptors in the human thymus (dated by TCRdb to the early 2020s). Receptor amplification or capture employed the immunoSEQ multiplex PCR assay. Sourced from immuneACCESS, this table was stored by TCRdb with only in-frame sequences that have V and J called. A share of the clones is absent; for the studies checked, an unresolved V gene accounts for under half, and the remainder has no known explanation. Across this sample there are hundreds of thousands of clones, with over 75% seen only once. 0.009% to 0.0095% of the sample rests with the top ten. This sample was also put to use in a study of human thymus T cells.

The sequenced material came from thymocytes. These receptors all stem from a boy under three years old with a congenital heart defect. Donor details come from another sample of the same person, matched by shared clones.

The gene calls are TRBV15 and TRBJ2-1; a weak D match, TRBD2 (6 bases). The V gene's germline CDR1 is LNHNV and CDR2 YYDKDF (reference sequence). The CDR3 is made up of 14 amino acids. V lost 3 bases, J lost 8 bases, and 14 bases lay in between. As DNA, the CDR3 is TGTGCCACCAGCAGGAGTTCGGGGGAGGATGAGCAGTTCTTC. It is translated as CATSRSSGEDEQFF.

CDR3: CASSESAGHCEQYF. The DNA for the CDR3 is TGTGCCAGCAGTGAATCGGCAGGGCATTGCGAGCAGTACTTC. The chain carries TRBV2 and TRBJ2-7; weak D call: TRBD1 (5 bases). CDR3 length: 14 amino acids. Germline V gene sequence: CDR1 SNHLY, CDR2 FYNNEI. Trimming shortened V by 2 bases and J by 6 bases, and 14 bases separated the two germline ends.

The chain employs TRBV28 and TRBJ1-6, with 8 bases lining up with TRBD1. The CDR3 is 17 amino acids. In germline, CDR1 is MDHEN, CDR2 SYDVKM. V gave up 7 bases and J gave up 0 bases; unmatched junction bases: 8. The chain's CDR3 is CASIYRGLSSYNSPLHF. The CDR3 DNA reads TGTGCCAGCATCTACAGGGGGTTGAGCTCCTATAATTCACCCCTCCACTTT.

As concerns this clone: At the DNA level, this CDR3 is encoded by other sequences in the same sample as well. The chain joins TRBV5-6 to TRBJ1-6, with no clear D. Trimming left V 6 bases short and J 1 base short, with 20 bases between. The CDR3 is 18 residues long. Germline V CDR1 and CDR2: SGHDT, YYEEEE. The CDR3 is CASNTPAGNRSYNSPLHF. The CDR3 bases are TGTGCCAGCAACACACCCGCGGGGAATCGGTCCTATAATTCACCCCTCCACTTT.

The V gene is TRBV4-1, the J gene TRBJ1-4; D unresolved. Germline V gene lookup returns CDR1 MGHRA and CDR2 YSYEKL. The V and J ends lost 5 bases and 6 bases respectively, with 16 bases between them. This CDR3 is built from 15 residues. The CDR3 nucleotides read TGCGCCAGCAGCGTCAACTCCGCTCCGTATGAAAAACTGTTTTTT. Residues: CASSVNSAPYEKLFF.

The chain carries TRBV27 and TRBJ2-7; the D gene is possibly TRBD1 (6 bases). Trimming took off 4 bases at V and 6 bases at J, with 16 bases between the two ends. The CDR3 has 14 amino acids. Germline V lookup: CDR1 MNHEY, CDR2 SMNVEV (reference sequence). This CDR3 reads CASSCGGSVGEQYF. The CDR3 DNA sequence: TGTGCCAGCAGTTGTGGGGGCAGCGTGGGCGAGCAGTACTTC.

In DNA form, the CDR3 reads TGTGCCATTCACCCAGGGCAGGCCGACTCTGGAAACACCATATATTTT. Residues: CAIHPGQADSGNTIYF. The rearrangement joins TRBV10-3 to TRBJ1-3, with D possibly matching TRBD1 (5 bases). CDR1 ENHRY and CDR2 SYGVKD come from the germline V gene. V lost 9 bases, J lost 0 bases, and 18 bases lay in between. The CDR3 has 16 residues.

This sequence joins TRBV7-9 and TRBJ1-2; a possible D gene is TRBD1 (6 bases). This CDR3 region has 14 residues. The V and J ends lost 5 bases and 2 bases respectively, with 12 bases between them. Germline CDR1 SEHNR, CDR2 FQNEAQ (reference sequence). The CDR3 nucleotides read TGTGCCAGCAGCCCCGTACAGGGCAACTATGGCTACACCTTC. Translated: CASSPVQGNYGYTF. The complete variable domain, with remaining parts taken from reference TRBV7-9 and TRBJ1-2, reads DTGVSQNPRHKITKRGQNVTFRCDPISEHNRLYWYRQTLGQGPEFLTYFQNEAQLEKSRLLSDRFSAERPKGSFSTLEIQRTEQGDSAMYLCASSPVQGNYGYTFGSGTRLTVV.

The genes are TRBV6-5 and TRBJ2-7; 8 bases map to TRBD2. V gave up 5 bases and J gave up 0 bases; unmatched junction bases: 3. This CDR3 is 14 amino acids long. Germline lookup yields CDR1 MNHEY and CDR2 SVGAGI. The CDR3 sequence is CASSPRGDSYEQYF. The CDR3 bases are TGTGCCAGCAGTCCGCGGGGGGACTCCTACGAGCAGTACTTC.

This clone was counted only a few times. This chain joins TRBV28 and TRBJ2-7; TRBD1 is a possible D gene (7 bases). The CDR3 sequence is 15 residues long. Trimming cost V 3 bases and J 1 base, with 13 bases left between them. Germline V gives CDR1 MDHEN, CDR2 SYDVKM. Here the CDR3 DNA reads TGTGCCAGCAGTTTCCGACAGGGAGGTTCCTACGAGCAGTACTTC. Protein product: CASSFRQGGSYEQYF.

The gene calls are TRBV7-9 and TRBJ1-5, with 10 nucleotides matching TRBD1. The trim removed 5 bases at V and 7 bases at J, leaving 8 bases unmatched. This CDR3 is 15 amino acids long. CDR1 and CDR2 (germline): SEHNR, FQNEAQ (reference sequence). The CDR3 region is CASSDRDRGCQPQHF. In nucleotides, the CDR3 is TGTGCCAGCAGCGACCGGGACAGGGGATGCCAGCCCCAGCATTTT.

The chain recombines TRBV7-9 with TRBJ2-7, with 10 bases that match TRBD1. The germline CDR1 and CDR2 sequences are SEHNR and FQNEAQ (reference sequence). There are 16 residues in the CDR3. V shed 5 bases and J 3 bases; nucleotides not matched to a gene: 10. The CDR3 DNA is TGTGCCAGCAGCCACACCGAGCGGGACAGGGGCTACGAGCAGTACTTC. As protein: CASSHTERDRGYEQYF.

The rearrangement links TRBV29-1 to TRBJ2-7; D might be TRBD1 (6 bases). The ends were cut back, 6 bases at V and 3 bases at J, with 12 bases in the middle. In germline, CDR1 is SQVTM, CDR2 ANQGSEA. The CDR3 totals 12 residues. The CDR3 loop is CSVVQGIYEQYF. CDR3 DNA sequence: TGCAGCGTGGTTCAGGGGATCTACGAGCAGTACTTC.

V and J are TRBV6-5 and TRBJ1-5; perhaps TRBD1 as D (5 bases). The CDR3 contains 12 residues. Trimming shortened V by 10 bases and J by 0 bases, and 7 bases separated the two germline ends. Per the germline V gene, CDR1 is MNHEY and CDR2 is SVGAGI. In DNA form, the CDR3 reads TGTGCCACGGGGGATAGCAATCAGCCCCAGCATTTT. It codes for CATGDSNQPQHF.

The chain couples TRBV7-9 to TRBJ2-2; tentative D call: TRBD1 (5 bases). Trimming removed 5 bases from V and 8 bases from J, with 18 bases in between. Germline V lookup: CDR1 SEHNR, CDR2 FQNEAQ (reference sequence). The CDR3 is 15 residues long. The CDR3 is CASSLTGDRVGELFF. CDR3 sequence (DNA): TGTGCCAGCAGCCTTACAGGAGATAGGGTTGGGGAGCTGTTTTTT. Using reference TRBV7-9 and TRBJ2-2 for the parts outside the CDR3, the full variable domain is DTGVSQNPRHKITKRGQNVTFRCDPISEHNRLYWYRQTLGQGPEFLTYFQNEAQLEKSRLLSDRFSAERPKGSFSTLEIQRTEQGDSAMYLCASSLTGDRVGELFFGEGSRLTVL.

The V and J genes are TRBV11-2 and TRBJ2-7, with D maybe TRBD2 (7 bases). The V and J ends lost 5 bases and 0 bases respectively, with 14 bases between them. CDR3 length equals 15 residues. Germline V gives CDR1 SGHAT, CDR2 FQNNGV. The CDR3 nucleotides read TGTGCCAGCAGCCTGGGGGGGCTGAGCTCCTACGAGCAGTACTTC. It yields the protein CASSLGGLSSYEQYF. The entire variable domain, with the rest obtained from reference TRBV11-2 and TRBJ2-7, is as follows: EAGVAQSPRYKIIEKRQSVAFWCNPISGHATLYWYQQILGQGPKLLIQFQNNGVVDDSQLPKDRFSAERLKGVDSTLKIQPAKLEDSAVYLCASSLGGLSSYEQYFGPGTRLTVT.

This clone has only a few counts. J is TRBJ2-7 and V is TRBV4-3, with D possibly being TRBD2 (5 bases). Trimming removed 3 bases at V and 6 bases at J, with 21 bases between. Germline V gene lookup returns CDR1 LGHNA and CDR2 YSLEER. The CDR3 is 16 amino acids. The CDR3 coding sequence is TGCGCCAGCAGCCATGCCTCCGGGGTCCCCCTTGCCGAGCAGTACTTC. Translating gives CASSHASGVPLAEQYF.

The rearrangement uses TRBV15 and TRBJ2-1, with 10 bases that match TRBD2. From germline, CDR1 is LNHNV and CDR2 YYDKDF (reference sequence). CDR3 length: 17 residues. V lost 0 bases and J lost 6; bases outside the gene matches: 8. The DNA of the CDR3 is TGTGCCACCAGCAGAGATCTAGCGGGAGCTATAGGCAATGAGCAGTTCTTC. This translates into CATSRDLAGAIGNEQFF.